This T cell receptor beta chain emerged from a study of a mutant IDH1 vaccine in newly diagnosed glioma. Turning to the study itself: Vaccination started 4-6 weeks after radiotherapy alone, or with temozolomide cycles. Former treatment meant radiotherapy, temozolomide, or both; the majority had gotten both. Whole-study findings and limits: Immune responses induced by the vaccine were seen in approximately 93% of patients, spanning multiple MHC alleles. Pseudoprogression showed no apparent link to changes in top peripheral T cell clonotypes.

A few counts support this clone. Its antigen is as yet unknown. Clones were sequenced by immunoSEQ multiplex PCR, and TCRdb holds only the in-frame ones, with some missing. The table lists 20,000 to 25,000 clones, approximately 70% of them singletons. CDR3 length: 12 amino acids. CDR1 and CDR2 (germline): SQVTM, ANQGSEA. The V and J ends lost 4 bases and 10 bases respectively, with 16 bases between them. Time point specified: week 11, during vaccination. Doses comprised 300 ug of mutant IDH1 20-mer peptide each, plus topical imiquimod. The chain is built from TRBV29-1 and TRBJ1-1; D perhaps matches TRBD1 (6 bases). This clonotype originated in a man aged 18 to 30 with glioma. Some clones in this sample may be carry-over from other donors' samples. Sequencing was performed on peripheral blood mononuclear cells (PBMCs), taken from a glioma patient whose treatment included an IDH1 peptide vaccine. CDR3 amino acids: CSVGGQEPRAFF. CDR3 in DNA: TGCAGCGTTGGGGGGCAGGAACCCAGAGCTTTCTTT.